The rows below give T cell receptor beta chains drawn from one sample of a study of T cells after yellow fever vaccination. MiXCR, run by TCRdb on the 5' RACE reads, gives a single entry per CDR3 protein. Of about 550,000 distinct CDR3 sequences listed, about a fifth are singletons. This specimen consisted of PBMCs, obtained 15 days after the yellow fever booster vaccination. Receptor source: a young man who received the YFV17D yellow fever vaccine. The CDR3 runs from the conserved cysteine through the conserved F or W. The order of the fields is J gene, V gene, CDR3 protein.

j_gene: TRBJ2-2; v_gene: TRBV7-7; CDR3aa: CASSFGVANTGELFF
j_gene: TRBJ2-4; v_gene: TRBV15; CDR3aa: CATSRRPGENLAKNIQYF
j_gene: TRBJ2-7; v_gene: TRBV5-1; CDR3aa: CASSLGTGSSSYEQYF
j_gene: TRBJ2-7; v_gene: TRBV29-1; CDR3aa: CSVGRVGGSYEQYF
j_gene: TRBJ2-5; v_gene: TRBV20-1; CDR3aa: CSARGGSGRVETQYF
j_gene: TRBJ2-1; v_gene: TRBV14; CDR3aa: CASSQARYNEQFF
j_gene: TRBJ2-1; v_gene: TRBV20-1; CDR3aa: CSASPVLAGIDNEQFF
j_gene: TRBJ2-1; v_gene: TRBV6-1; CDR3aa: CASRFRQGDEQFF
j_gene: TRBJ2-2; v_gene: TRBV10-3; CDR3aa: CAISESAGGPSTGELFF
j_gene: TRBJ2-1; v_gene: TRBV5-1; CDR3aa: CASRTASYEQFF
j_gene: TRBJ1-2; v_gene: TRBV29-1; CDR3aa: CSVGFDGPYGYTF
j_gene: TRBJ2-1; v_gene: TRBV11-1; CDR3aa: CASSVKRAGTSGIIGEQFF
j_gene: TRBJ2-2; v_gene: TRBV6-2/TRBV6-3; CDR3aa: CASSHFTGASGWNDRNGELFF
j_gene: TRBJ2-2; v_gene: TRBV12-3/TRBV12-4; CDR3aa: CASSRGFAGELFF
j_gene: TRBJ2-2; v_gene: TRBV29-1; CDR3aa: CSAGGNTGELFF
j_gene: TRBJ1-2; v_gene: TRBV20-1; CDR3aa: CSASNRGHYGYTF
j_gene: TRBJ2-7; v_gene: TRBV12-3/TRBV12-4; CDR3aa: CASSFQIPYEQYF
j_gene: TRBJ2-6; v_gene: TRBV3-1; CDR3aa: CASSQETRTGPSGANVLTF
j_gene: TRBJ2-2; v_gene: TRBV30; CDR3aa: CAWGTGQPNTGELFF
j_gene: TRBJ2-5; v_gene: TRBV20-1; CDR3aa: CSARGLAGRQETQYF
j_gene: TRBJ2-7; v_gene: TRBV11-2; CDR3aa: CASSFSSKTYEQYF
j_gene: TRBJ2-7; v_gene: TRBV15; CDR3aa: CATSRGEYEQYF
j_gene: TRBJ1-2; v_gene: TRBV20-1; CDR3aa: CSARGTGSNYGYTF
j_gene: TRBJ2-7; v_gene: TRBV4-3; CDR3aa: CASSQDHGIPGEQYF
j_gene: TRBJ1-1; v_gene: TRBV20-1; CDR3aa: CSAGQGRGNTEAFF
j_gene: TRBJ2-3; v_gene: TRBV24-1; CDR3aa: CATSGPGQQVDTQYF
j_gene: TRBJ2-1; v_gene: TRBV5-1; CDR3aa: CASRGQGPSGSSGNEQFF
j_gene: TRBJ2-3; v_gene: TRBV7-2; CDR3aa: CASSSRGGTTRGDTQYF
j_gene: TRBJ2-7; v_gene: TRBV5-6; CDR3aa: CASSFSSRDRPREQYF
j_gene: TRBJ2-1; v_gene: TRBV25-1; CDR3aa: CASSGGTDRYNEQFF
j_gene: TRBJ2-7; v_gene: TRBV20-1; CDR3aa: CSASSSPGRLAGGTYEQYF
j_gene: TRBJ1-6; v_gene: TRBV7-2; CDR3aa: CASSLVAAPLHF
j_gene: TRBJ2-4; v_gene: TRBV10-2; CDR3aa: CASIKTALLGGETKNIQYF
j_gene: TRBJ2-1; v_gene: TRBV6-6; CDR3aa: CASALGGNEQFF
j_gene: TRBJ2-7; v_gene: TRBV20-1; CDR3aa: CSARGQISLEQYF
j_gene: TRBJ2-5; v_gene: TRBV7-8; CDR3aa: CASSPPLQETQYF
j_gene: TRBJ2-2; v_gene: TRBV27; CDR3aa: CASTPTLAATGELFF
j_gene: TRBJ2-1; v_gene: TRBV7-3; CDR3aa: CASSRMAGGSYNEQFF
j_gene: TRBJ2-7; v_gene: TRBV7-9; CDR3aa: CASSSPTEYEQYF
j_gene: TRBJ1-3; v_gene: TRBV20-1; CDR3aa: CSARDPSGNTIYF
j_gene: TRBJ1-2; v_gene: TRBV7-2; CDR3aa: CASRSAGGSGYTF
j_gene: TRBJ2-3; v_gene: TRBV20-1; CDR3aa: CKAGVGDTQYF
j_gene: TRBJ2-7; v_gene: TRBV4-3; CDR3aa: CASSKRRSGRFYEQYF
j_gene: TRBJ1-5; v_gene: TRBV28; CDR3aa: CACWRSGDQPQHF
j_gene: TRBJ2-1; v_gene: TRBV27; CDR3aa: CASKGDNRTPRNEQFF
j_gene: TRBJ1-2; v_gene: TRBV12-3/TRBV12-4; CDR3aa: CASSPGTGASYTF
j_gene: TRBJ2-5; v_gene: TRBV6-6; CDR3aa: CASSTRVLETQYF
j_gene: TRBJ1-4; v_gene: TRBV6-5; CDR3aa: CASGAGHGKLFF
j_gene: TRBJ2-3; v_gene: TRBV6-1; CDR3aa: CASLPGAFLDTQYF
j_gene: TRBJ2-3; v_gene: TRBV7-9; CDR3aa: CASSFEGGTDTQYF
j_gene: TRBJ2-3; v_gene: TRBV15; CDR3aa: CATSRDGGSTDTQYF
j_gene: TRBJ2-7; v_gene: TRBV5-1; CDR3aa: CASSLEFGGFDEQYF
j_gene: TRBJ1-5; v_gene: TRBV18; CDR3aa: CASSPLFVTGGNQPQHF